One and the same sample provided the 10 T cell receptor beta chains below, sequenced in a study of blood T cell repertoires in COVID-19. Sequenced by immunoSEQ multiplex PCR; TCRdb stores in-frame clones only, minus some. The data contain roughly 180,000 clones, approximately 80% of them singletons. What was sequenced was peripheral blood. These receptors originate from a woman in her thirties or forties with COVID-19, enrolled during active disease.

The chain has TRBV7-8 and TRBJ2-7; 8 bases fit TRBD2. The CDR3 runs to 16 residues. Germline-derived CDR1 and CDR2 are SGHVS and FQNEAQ. The V gene end was trimmed by 4 bases and the J gene end by 3 bases; junction bases not matched to a gene: 11. In DNA form, the CDR3 reads TGTGCCAGCAGCTCTGGGGCTAGCGGGTTTTACTACGAGCAGTACTTC. Translation: CASSSGASGFYYEQYF. Full variable domain (rest looked up from reference TRBV7-8 and TRBJ2-7): GAGVSQSPRYKVAKRGQDVALRCDPISGHVSLFWYQQALGQGPEFLTYFQNEAQLDKSGLPSDRFFAERPEGSVSTLKIQRTQQEDSAVYLCASSSGASGFYYEQYFGPGTRLTVT.

This clone appeared a few times. The same CDR3 can be traced to other DNA sequences in this sample. The rearrangement links TRBV2 to TRBJ2-1; D possibly corresponds to TRBD1 (7 bases). Trimming stripped 4 bases from V and 10 bases from J, with 14 bases between. Germline V CDR1 and CDR2: SNHLY, FYNNEI. This CDR3 has 13 residues. The DNA of the CDR3 is TGTGCCAGCAGTGTCAAGGGGGCGGGGGAGCAGTTCTTC. Translating it yields CASSVKGAGEQFF.

CDR3 residues: CASGLVRGEQFF. DNA for the CDR3: TGTGCTAGTGGTTTGGTACGGGGTGAGCAGTTCTTC. The chain recombines TRBV12-5 with TRBJ2-1, with a possible D match to TRBD2 (5 bases). Between the trimmed V and J ends, which lost 0 bases and 9 bases, there was a span of 6 bases. CDR1 is LGHNT and CDR2 is FRNRAP in the germline V gene. The CDR3 has 12 residues.

The J gene is TRBJ1-2, the V gene TRBV6-5; D gene unclear. Trimming cost V 6 bases and J 4 bases, with 12 bases left between them. Germline loops: CDR1 MNHEY, CDR2 SVGAGI. CDR3 length equals 13 residues. CDR3 amino acids: CASSLEEAYGYTF. The CDR3, as DNA: TGTGCCAGCAGCCTAGAGGAGGCCTATGGCTACACCTTC.

This chain connects TRBV18 to TRBJ1-5; no firm D call. The CDR3 totals 13 residues. V was clipped by 4 bases and J by 5 bases, with 9 bases between them. CDR1 is KGHSH, CDR2 LQKENI, per germline. CDR3 in amino acids: CASSLDADQPQHF. DNA for the CDR3: TGTGCCAGCTCACTAGACGCGGATCAGCCCCAGCATTTT.

V is TRBV7-8 and J is TRBJ1-2; 8 bases map to TRBD1. Germline lookup yields CDR1 SGHVS and CDR2 FQNEAQ. There are 15 residues in the CDR3. Trimming took 1 base from V and 7 from J; bases not matched to a gene: 8. In nucleotides, the CDR3 is TGTGCCAGCAGCTTAGGAGGCAGGGGGCAGGGTGGCTACACCTTC. Residues: CASSLGGRGQGGYTF.

This clone was seen only a few times. The genes are TRBV6-1 and TRBJ2-5, with D possibly being TRBD2 (7 bases). Trimming took off 1 base at V and 1 base at J, with 13 bases between the two ends. This CDR3 spans 16 amino acids. CDR1 is MNHNS, CDR2 SASEGT, per germline. The CDR3 spells CASSEVGGAGQETQYF. The CDR3 bases are TGTGCCAGCAGTGAAGTGGGGGGGGCCGGCCAAGAGACCCAGTACTTC.

The genes are TRBV29-1 and TRBJ2-7, with D possibly TRBD1 on 8 matching bases. V was shortened by 5 bases and J by 6 bases, with 14 bases between the two germline ends. CDR1 is SQVTM and CDR2 is ANQGSEA in the germline V gene. The CDR3 is 12 amino acids. The CDR3 DNA is TGCAGCGTTCGGACAGGGAGGGGCGAGCAGTACGTC. Translating it yields CSVRTGRGEQYV.

The CDR3 DNA sequence: TGTGCCAGTAGTCCCATTGGAGCACTCTGCGAGCAGTACGTC. Translation gives CASSPIGALCEQYV. The chain links TRBV19 to TRBJ2-7; D remains ambiguous. Germline loops: CDR1 LNHDA, CDR2 SQIVND (reference sequence). Trimming left V 5 bases short and J 6 bases short, with 17 bases between. The CDR3 length is 14 residues.

The V gene is TRBV4-1, the J gene TRBJ2-1, with 10 bases aligning to TRBD2. CDR1 is MGHRA and CDR2 is YSYEKL in the germline V gene. This CDR3 is built from 19 residues. The junction had 11 bases not matched to a gene; V was cut back by 3 bases and J by 0 bases. The CDR3 region is CASSHPGLARTSSYNEQFF. The CDR3 DNA follows: TGCGCCAGCAGCCACCCGGGACTAGCGCGTACTAGCTCCTACAATGAGCAGTTCTTC.